The subject of this entry is one T cell receptor (beta chain). The data originate from a study of OX40 agonist ivuxolimab in advanced cancers. Enrollment shut out patients with autoimmune disease history or systemic immunosuppression. This CDR3 is built from 16 residues. Germline V gene lookup returns CDR1 SEHNR and CDR2 FQNEAQ (reference sequence). V lost 7 bases and J 1 base, leaving 19 bases between the germline ends. Generated by immunoSEQ multiplex PCR, the TCRdb table keeps only in-frame clones and is missing some. Among 55,000 to 60,000 clones listed, approximately 93% were seen once. Sequencing used CD4+ or CD8+ T cells sorted from blood, obtained in a trial of the OX40 agonist ivuxolimab. The genes are TRBV7-9 and TRBJ1-1; D possibly corresponds to TRBD1 (6 bases). This clonotype was sampled from an adult with an advanced solid tumor such as melanoma, head and neck, liver or kidney cancer. The CDR3 is CASTLAGGASNTEAFF. DNA for the CDR3: TGTGCCAGCACCCTCGCGGGGGGGGCTTCGAACACTGAAGCTTTCTTT.